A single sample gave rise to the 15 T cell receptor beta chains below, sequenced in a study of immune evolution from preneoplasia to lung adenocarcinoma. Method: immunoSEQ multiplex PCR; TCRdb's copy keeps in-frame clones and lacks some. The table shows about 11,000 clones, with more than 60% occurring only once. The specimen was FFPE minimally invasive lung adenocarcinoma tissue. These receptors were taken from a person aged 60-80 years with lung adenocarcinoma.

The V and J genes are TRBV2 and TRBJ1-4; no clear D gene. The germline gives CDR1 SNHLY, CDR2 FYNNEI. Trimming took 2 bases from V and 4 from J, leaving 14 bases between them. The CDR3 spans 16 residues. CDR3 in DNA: TGTGCCAGCAGTGAAAACACGGGAGGTGGTAATGAAAAACTGTTTTTT. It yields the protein CASSENTGGGNEKLFF.

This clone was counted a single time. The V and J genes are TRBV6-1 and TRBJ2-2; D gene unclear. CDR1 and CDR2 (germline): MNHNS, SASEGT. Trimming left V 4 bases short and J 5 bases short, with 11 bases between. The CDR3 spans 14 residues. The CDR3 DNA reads TGTGCCAGCAGTGCGCTTGAAGGAACCGGGGAGCTGTTTTTT. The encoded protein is CASSALEGTGELFF.

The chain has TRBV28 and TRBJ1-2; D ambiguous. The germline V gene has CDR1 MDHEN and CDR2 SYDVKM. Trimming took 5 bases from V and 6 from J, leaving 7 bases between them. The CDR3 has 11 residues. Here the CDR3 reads CASSRTDGYTF. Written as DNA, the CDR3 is TGTGCCAGCAGTCGGACGGATGGCTACACCTTC.

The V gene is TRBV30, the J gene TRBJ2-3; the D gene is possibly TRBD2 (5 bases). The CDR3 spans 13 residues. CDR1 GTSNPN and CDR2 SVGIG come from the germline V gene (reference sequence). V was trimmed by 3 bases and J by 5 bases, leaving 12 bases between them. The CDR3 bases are TGTGCCTGGAGCCTAGCCGGTTTAGATACGCAGTATTTT. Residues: CAWSLAGLDTQYF.

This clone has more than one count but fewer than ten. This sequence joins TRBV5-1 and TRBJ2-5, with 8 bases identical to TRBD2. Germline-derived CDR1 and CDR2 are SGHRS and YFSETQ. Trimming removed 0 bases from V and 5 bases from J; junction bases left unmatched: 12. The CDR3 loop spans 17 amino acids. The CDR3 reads CASSLAGRGGTSETQYF. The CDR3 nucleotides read TGCGCCAGCAGCTTGGCCGGACGGGGGGGGACTTCGGAGACCCAGTACTTC. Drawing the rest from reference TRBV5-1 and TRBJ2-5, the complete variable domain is KAGVTQTPRYLIKTRGQQVTLSCSPISGHRSVSWYQQTPGQGLQFLFEYFSETQRNKGNFPGRFSGRQFSNSRSEMNVSTLELGDSALYLCASSLAGRGGTSETQYFGPGTRLLVL.

CDR3 in amino acids: CASSRGGTGLAPDTQYF. DNA for the CDR3: TGTGCCAGCAGCCGAGGGGGGACCGGACTAGCCCCAGATACGCAGTATTTT. The V gene is TRBV7-2, the J gene TRBJ2-3; 8 nucleotides line up with TRBD2. V trimming: 5 bases; J trimming: 4 bases; junction bases outside the gene matches: 14. The CDR3 sequence is 17 residues long. CDR1 is SGHTA, CDR2 FQGNSA, per germline. The full variable domain, completed using reference TRBV7-2 and TRBJ2-3, is GAGVSQSPSNKVTEKGKDVELRCDPISGHTALYWYRQSLGQGLEFLIYFQGNSAPDKSGLPSDRFSAERTGGSVSTLTIQRTQQEDSAVYLCASSRGGTGLAPDTQYFGPGTRLTVL.

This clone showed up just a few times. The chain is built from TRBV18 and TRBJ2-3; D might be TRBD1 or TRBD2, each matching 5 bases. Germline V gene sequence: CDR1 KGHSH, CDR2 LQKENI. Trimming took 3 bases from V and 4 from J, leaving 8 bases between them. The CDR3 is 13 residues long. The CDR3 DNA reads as TGTGCCAGCTCACCGGGGGAGTCAGATACGCAGTATTTT. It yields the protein CASSPGESDTQYF.

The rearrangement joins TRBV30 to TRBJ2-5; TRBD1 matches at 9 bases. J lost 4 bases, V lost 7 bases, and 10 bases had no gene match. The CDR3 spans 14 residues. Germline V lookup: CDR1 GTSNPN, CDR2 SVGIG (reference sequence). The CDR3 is CASAIGTGLETQYF. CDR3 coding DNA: TGTGCCTCAGCCATAGGGACAGGGTTAGAGACCCAGTACTTC.

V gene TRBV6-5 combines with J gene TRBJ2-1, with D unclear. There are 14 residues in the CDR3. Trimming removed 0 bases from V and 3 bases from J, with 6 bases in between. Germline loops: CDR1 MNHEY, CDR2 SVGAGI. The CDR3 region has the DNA TGTGCCAGCAGTTACTCGGGGAACTACAATGAGCAGTTCTTC. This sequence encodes CASSYSGNYNEQFF.

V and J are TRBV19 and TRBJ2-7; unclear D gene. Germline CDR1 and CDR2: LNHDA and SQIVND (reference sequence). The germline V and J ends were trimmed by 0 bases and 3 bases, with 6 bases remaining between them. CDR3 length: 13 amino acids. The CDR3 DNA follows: TGTGCCAGTAGTATAGATGGAAGCTACGAGCAGTACTTC. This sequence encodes CASSIDGSYEQYF.

CDR3 DNA sequence: TGCAGCGGAATCAGTGGACGATCGTCCACCTTC. It encodes CSGISGRSSTF. This sequence joins TRBV29-1 and TRBJ1-2; the D is unclear. Per the germline V gene, CDR1 is SQVTM and CDR2 is ANQGSEA. The CDR3 covers 11 residues. Trimming left V 7 bases short and J 13 bases short, with 19 bases between. Complete variable domain (other parts from reference TRBV29-1 and TRBJ1-2): SAVISQKPSRDICQRGTSLTIQCQVDSQVTMMFWYRQQPGQSLTLIATANQGSEATYESGFVIDKFPISRPNLTFSTLTVSNMSPEDSSIYLCSGISGRSSTFGSGTRLTVV.

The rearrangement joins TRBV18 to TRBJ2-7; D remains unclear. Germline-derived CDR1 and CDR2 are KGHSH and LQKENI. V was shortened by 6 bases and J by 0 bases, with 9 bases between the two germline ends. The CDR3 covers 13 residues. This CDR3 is CASSTSSSYEQYF. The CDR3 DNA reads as TGTGCCAGCTCTACGTCTAGCTCCTACGAGCAGTACTTC.

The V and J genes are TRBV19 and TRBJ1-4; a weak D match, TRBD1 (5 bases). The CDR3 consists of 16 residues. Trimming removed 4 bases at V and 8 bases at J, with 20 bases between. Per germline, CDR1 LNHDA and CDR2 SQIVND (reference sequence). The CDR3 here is CASSTSRGAWREKLFF. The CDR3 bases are TGTGCCAGTAGTACGAGCCGGGGCGCCTGGAGGGAAAAACTGTTTTTT.

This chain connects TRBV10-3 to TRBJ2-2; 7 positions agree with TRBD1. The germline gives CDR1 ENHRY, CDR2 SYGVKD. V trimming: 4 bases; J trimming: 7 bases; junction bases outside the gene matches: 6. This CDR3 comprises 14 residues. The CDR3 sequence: CAISGAGGDGELFF. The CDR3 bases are TGTGCCATCAGTGGGGCAGGGGGTGACGGGGAGCTGTTTTTT.

The CDR3 nucleotides are TGTGCCAGCTCACCGCAGGGGGTGGAGGCTTTCTTT. This codes for CASSPQGVEAFF. V usage is TRBV18 and J usage is TRBJ1-1, with 7 positions matching TRBD1. V lost 3 bases, J lost 11 bases, and 6 bases stayed unmatched. In germline, CDR1 is KGHSH, CDR2 LQKENI. The CDR3 has 12 residues.